This T cell receptor (beta chain) comes out of a study of blood T cell repertoires in COVID-19. At the level of the study: Material from acute and convalescent COVID-19 was sourced from the United States, Italy and Spain. T cells, B-cell-depleted T cells, or PBMCs provided the cDNA or gDNA that served as material.

Patients in Seattle were enrolled during active infection, then followed longitudinally. Between the trimmed V and J ends, which lost 11 bases and 0 bases, there was a span of 11 bases. The CDR3 contains 13 residues. Under the authors' procedure: Amplification of reference gene primers provided the estimated nucleated cell counts. Using immunoSEQ multiplex PCR, the repertoire was profiled, and TCRdb retains in-frame clones only, with some absent. V and J calls and clone size are copied from that table; D and trimming were computed from the DNA. The table lists about 200,000 clones, around 94% of them singletons.

This clonotype originated in a man between 25 and 39 years old with COVID-19, enrolled during active disease. V gene TRBV12-3 or TRBV12-4 combines with J gene TRBJ1-5; a possible D gene is TRBD1 (6 bases). Material for sequencing was peripheral blood. CDR3 in amino acids: CASQGNSNQPQHF. As DNA, the CDR3 is TGTGCCTCACAGGGCAATAGCAATCAGCCCCAGCATTTT.